This is a list of T cell receptor beta chains from one sample in a study of cytomegalovirus exposure and HLA in healthy donors. Using immunoSEQ multiplex PCR, the repertoire was profiled, and TCRdb retains in-frame clones only, with some absent. This sample has around 150,000 clones, with 80% to 90% found just once. The sample comprised PBMCs. The origin of the receptors is a man between 18 and 29 years old in good health and CMV-seropositive. The CDR3 runs from the conserved cysteine through the conserved F or W. Each record gives: CDR3 DNA, CDR3 protein, clone size, V gene, J gene, D gene. The D gene is left open where the match is weak. The listing skips clone size in some rows; elsewhere it reads once, few, many or a size class.

TGTGCCAGCCAGCTAGCGTACAATGAGCAGTTCTTC	CASQLAYNEQFF	.	TRBV6-1	TRBJ2-1	.
TGTGCCAGCAGCTTACAGACAGGGGCGGGAAACACCATATATTTT	CASSLQTGAGNTIYF	once	TRBV7-8	TRBJ1-3	TRBD1
TGTGCCAGCAGCAGACAGCTGCAAGAGACCCAGTACTTC	CASSRQLQETQYF	.	TRBV14	TRBJ2-5	.
TGTGCCAGCACTTGGGACAGAATCCCGAACACCGGGGAGCTGTTTTTT	CASTWDRIPNTGELFF	.	TRBV2	TRBJ2-2	TRBD1
TGTGCCAGCAGTGAGGGGCCTAACTATGGCTACACCTTC	CASSEGPNYGYTF	.	TRBV6-1	TRBJ1-2	.
TGTGCCAGCAGCTCTACGGGACTCCAGCCCAATTCTTTCACAGATACGCAGTATTTT	CASSSTGLQPNSFTDTQYF	.	TRBV5-6	TRBJ2-3	.
TGTGCCAGCAGCTTGGGCCCCACAGGGGAGGACAACTATGGCTACACCTTC	CASSLGPTGEDNYGYTF	.	TRBV7-2	TRBJ1-2	TRBD1
TGTGCCAGCAGCGCCAGACAGGGGACGAACACTGAAGCTTTCTTT	CASSARQGTNTEAFF	.	TRBV7-6	TRBJ1-1	TRBD1
TGTGCCAGCAGCTCCCGGACAGGGTACTACGAGCAGTACTTC	CASSSRTGYYEQYF	.	TRBV6-5	TRBJ2-7	TRBD1
TGTGCCTGGAGTGGACAGGGGAACACTGAAGCTTTCTTT	CAWSGQGNTEAFF	.	TRBV30	TRBJ1-1	TRBD1
TGTGCCACCAGCAGAGATTTAATACGGCAGGGAAATTTCGAGACCCAGTACTTC	CATSRDLIRQGNFETQYF	.	TRBV15	TRBJ2-5	.
TGTGCCAGCAGCTCACGGACAGGGCAGCAAGAGACCCAGTACTTC	CASSSRTGQQETQYF	.	TRBV11-1	TRBJ2-5	TRBD1
TGTGCCAGCAAGCACAGGGCGAACACTGAAGCTTTCTTT	CASKHRANTEAFF	.	TRBV27	TRBJ1-1	.
TGCAGTGCTAGTGGGAGGCCTGAAGCTTTCTTT	CSASGRPEAFF	.	TRBV20-1	TRBJ1-1	.
TGTGCCAGCAGCGTAGGGCGGGATCAGCCCCAGCATTTT	CASSVGRDQPQHF	.	TRBV13	TRBJ1-5	.
TGTGCCAGCAGTGGACAGGGCCGTACGAACACTGAAGCTTTCTTT	CASSGQGRTNTEAFF	.	TRBV6-6	TRBJ1-1	TRBD1
TGCGCCAGCAGCTTGGCAGGACAGTCCTACGAGCAGTACTTC	CASSLAGQSYEQYF	.	TRBV5-1	TRBJ2-7	.
TGTGCCAGCAGCCCTAGCGGGGGAAACATTCAGTACTTC	CASSPSGGNIQYF	.	TRBV9	TRBJ2-4	TRBD2
TGTGCCAGCAGCTTAGCGGGGGGCTACGAGCAGTACTTC	CASSLAGGYEQYF	.	TRBV7-9	TRBJ2-7	.
TGTGCCAGCAGCTTAACTAGCGGGGGGGCAGATACGCAGTATTTT	CASSLTSGGADTQYF	.	TRBV7-9	TRBJ2-3	TRBD2
TGTGCCAGCAGTGAAGGGGACAGACAGCCCCAGCATTTT	CASSEGDRQPQHF	.	TRBV6-1	TRBJ1-5	TRBD1
TGTGCCAGCAGTTACTCGGCGGTAGTCGACGAGCAGTACTTC	CASSYSAVVDEQYF	.	TRBV6-5	TRBJ2-7	.
TGTGCCAGCAGCGTAGTCCCCTTTCAGCCCCAGCATTTT	CASSVVPFQPQHF	.	TRBV9	TRBJ1-5	.
TGCGCCAGCAGCCACCTCCTATCCGGGGCAGGGGGCGGCGAGCAGTACTTC	CASSHLLSGAGGGEQYF	.	TRBV4-1	TRBJ2-7	TRBD1
TGTGCCAGCAGCCTAGGGAGTTCCTCTAGCAATCAGCCCCAGCATTTT	CASSLGSSSSNQPQHF	.	TRBV5-5	TRBJ1-5	.
TGTGCCAGCAGTCCCGAGACTAGCAGGGGTTGGGAGACCCAGTACTTC	CASSPETSRGWETQYF	.	TRBV28	TRBJ2-5	.
TGTGCCAGCAGCGCAGGCGTCCTCGGCTACACCTTC	CASSAGVLGYTF	.	TRBV9	TRBJ1-2	.